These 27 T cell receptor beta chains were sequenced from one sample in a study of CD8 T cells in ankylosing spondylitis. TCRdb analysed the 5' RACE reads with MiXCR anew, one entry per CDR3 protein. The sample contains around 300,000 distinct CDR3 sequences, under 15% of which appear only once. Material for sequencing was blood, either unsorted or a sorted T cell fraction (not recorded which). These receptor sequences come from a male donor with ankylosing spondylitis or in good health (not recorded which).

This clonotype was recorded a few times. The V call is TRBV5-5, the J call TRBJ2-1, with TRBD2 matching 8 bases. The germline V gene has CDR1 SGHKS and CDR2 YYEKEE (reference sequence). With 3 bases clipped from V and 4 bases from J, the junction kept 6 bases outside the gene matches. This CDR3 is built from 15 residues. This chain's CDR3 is CASSWEAGGYNEQFF. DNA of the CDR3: TGTGCCAGCAGCTGGGAGGCGGGGGGATACAATGAGCAGTTCTTC.

CDR3 nucleotide sequence: TGCAGCGTTCGCCACACTGAAGCTTTCTTT. Translation: CSVRHTEAFF. This chain links TRBV29-1 with TRBJ1-1; no clear D. Looked up from germline, CDR1 is SQVTM and CDR2 is ANQGSEA. Trimming removed 5 bases from V and 3 bases from J, with 4 bases in between. This CDR3 is 10 amino acids long.

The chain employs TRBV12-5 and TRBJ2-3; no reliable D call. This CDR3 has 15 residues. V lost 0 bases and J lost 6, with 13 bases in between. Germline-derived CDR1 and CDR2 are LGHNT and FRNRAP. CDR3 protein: CASGLVTALRDTQYF. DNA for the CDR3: TGTGCTAGTGGTTTGGTAACGGCTCTACGGGATACGCAGTATTTT.

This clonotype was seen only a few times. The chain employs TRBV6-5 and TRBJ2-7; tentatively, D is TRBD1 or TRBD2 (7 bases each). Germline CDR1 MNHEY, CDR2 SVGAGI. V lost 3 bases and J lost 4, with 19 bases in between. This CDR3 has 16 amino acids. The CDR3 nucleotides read TGTGCCAGCAGTTATTCCCCCCAGGGGGGGTTTTACGAGCAGTACTTC. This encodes CASSYSPQGGFYEQYF.

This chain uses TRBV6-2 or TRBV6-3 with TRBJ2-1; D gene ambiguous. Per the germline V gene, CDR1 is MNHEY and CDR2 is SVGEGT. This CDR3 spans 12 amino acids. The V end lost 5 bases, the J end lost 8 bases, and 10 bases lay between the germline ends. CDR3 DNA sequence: TGTGCCAGCAGTGAACTCGCAGATGAGCAGTTCTTC. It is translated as CASSELADEQFF.

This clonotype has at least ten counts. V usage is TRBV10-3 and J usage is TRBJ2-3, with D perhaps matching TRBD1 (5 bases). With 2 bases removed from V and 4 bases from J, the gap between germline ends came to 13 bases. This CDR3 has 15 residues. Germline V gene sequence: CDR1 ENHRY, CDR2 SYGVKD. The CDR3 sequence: CAISETYQGADTQYF. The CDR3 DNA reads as TGTGCCATCAGTGAGACCTATCAAGGGGCAGATACGCAGTATTTT.

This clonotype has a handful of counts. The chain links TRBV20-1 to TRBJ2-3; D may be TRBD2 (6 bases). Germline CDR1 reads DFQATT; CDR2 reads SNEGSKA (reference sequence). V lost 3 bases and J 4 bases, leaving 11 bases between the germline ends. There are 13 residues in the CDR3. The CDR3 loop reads CSARGGTADTQYF. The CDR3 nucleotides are TGCAGTGCTAGGGGCGGGACGGCAGATACGCAGTATTTT.

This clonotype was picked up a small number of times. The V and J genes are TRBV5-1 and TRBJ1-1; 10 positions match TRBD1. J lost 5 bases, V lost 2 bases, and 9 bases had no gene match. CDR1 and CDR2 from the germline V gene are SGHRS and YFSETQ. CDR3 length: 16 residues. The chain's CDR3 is CASSFSLGQGETEAFF. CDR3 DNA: TGCGCCAGCAGCTTTTCACTAGGACAGGGGGAAACTGAAGCTTTCTTT.

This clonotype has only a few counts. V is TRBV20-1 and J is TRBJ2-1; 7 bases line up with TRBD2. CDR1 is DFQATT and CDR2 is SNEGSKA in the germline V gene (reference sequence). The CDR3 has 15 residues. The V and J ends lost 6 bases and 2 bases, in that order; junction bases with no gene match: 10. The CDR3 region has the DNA TGCAGTGCCAGAATGAGCGGGAATCCCTACAATGAGCAGTTCTTC. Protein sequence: CSARMSGNPYNEQFF.

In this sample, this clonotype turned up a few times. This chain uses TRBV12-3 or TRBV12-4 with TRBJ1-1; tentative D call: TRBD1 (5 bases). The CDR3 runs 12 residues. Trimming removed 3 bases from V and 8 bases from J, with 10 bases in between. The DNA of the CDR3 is TGTGCCAGCAGTTTGGGCAGGGTCGAAGCTTTCTTT. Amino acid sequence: CASSLGRVEAFF.

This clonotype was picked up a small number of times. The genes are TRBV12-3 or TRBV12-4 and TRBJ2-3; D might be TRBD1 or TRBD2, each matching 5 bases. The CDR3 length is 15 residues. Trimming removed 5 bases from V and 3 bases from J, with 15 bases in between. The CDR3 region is CASSIWGTGTDTQYF. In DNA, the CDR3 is TGTGCCAGCAGTATATGGGGGACGGGGACAGATACGCAGTATTTT.

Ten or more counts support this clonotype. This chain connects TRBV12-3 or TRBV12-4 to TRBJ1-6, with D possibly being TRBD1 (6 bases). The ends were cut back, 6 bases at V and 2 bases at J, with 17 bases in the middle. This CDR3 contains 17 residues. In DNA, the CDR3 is TGTGCCAGCAGCCCTGTCAGGGGAGGCCCCTATAATTCACCCCTCCACTTT. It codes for CASSPVRGGPYNSPLHF.

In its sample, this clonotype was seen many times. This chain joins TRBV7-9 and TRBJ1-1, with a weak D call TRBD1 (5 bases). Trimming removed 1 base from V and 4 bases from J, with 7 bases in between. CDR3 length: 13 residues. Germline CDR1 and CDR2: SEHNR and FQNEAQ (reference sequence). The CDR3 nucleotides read TGTGCCAGCAGCTTAGATCAGGGCACTGAAGCTTTCTTT. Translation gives CASSLDQGTEAFF. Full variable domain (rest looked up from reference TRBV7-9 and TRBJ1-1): DTGVSQNPRHKITKRGQNVTFRCDPISEHNRLYWYRQTLGQGPEFLTYFQNEAQLEKSRLLSDRFSAERPKGSFSTLEIQRTEQGDSAMYLCASSLDQGTEAFFGQGTRLTVV.

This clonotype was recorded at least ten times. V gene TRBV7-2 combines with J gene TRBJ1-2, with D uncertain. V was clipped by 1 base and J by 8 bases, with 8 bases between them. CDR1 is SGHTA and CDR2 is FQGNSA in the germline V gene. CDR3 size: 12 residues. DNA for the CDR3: TGTGCCAGCAGCTTAGATCCGAACGGCTACACCTTC. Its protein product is CASSLDPNGYTF.

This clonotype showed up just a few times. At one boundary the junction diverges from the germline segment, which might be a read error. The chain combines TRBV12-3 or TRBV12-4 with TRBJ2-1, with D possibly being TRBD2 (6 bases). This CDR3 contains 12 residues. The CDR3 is CASSSGLDIGVF. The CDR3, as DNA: TGTGCCAGCAGTTCGGGACTCGACATAGGTGTCTTC.

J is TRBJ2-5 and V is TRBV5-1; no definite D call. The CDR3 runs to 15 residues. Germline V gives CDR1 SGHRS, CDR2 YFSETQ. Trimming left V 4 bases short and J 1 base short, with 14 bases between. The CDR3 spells CASSLGAGFQETQYF. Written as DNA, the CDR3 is TGCGCCAGCAGCCTCGGAGCAGGTTTCCAAGAGACCCAGTACTTC.

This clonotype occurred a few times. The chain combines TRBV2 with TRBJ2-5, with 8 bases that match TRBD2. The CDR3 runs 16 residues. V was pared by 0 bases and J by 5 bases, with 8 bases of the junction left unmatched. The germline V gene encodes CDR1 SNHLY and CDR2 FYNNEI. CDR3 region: CASSEAGSGRSETQYF. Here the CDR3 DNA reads TGTGCCAGCAGTGAAGCTGGAAGCGGGAGATCGGAGACCCAGTACTTC.

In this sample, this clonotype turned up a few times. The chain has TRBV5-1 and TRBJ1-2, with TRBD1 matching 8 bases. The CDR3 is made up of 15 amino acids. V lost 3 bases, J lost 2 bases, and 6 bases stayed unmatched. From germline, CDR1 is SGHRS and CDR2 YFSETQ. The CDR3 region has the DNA TGCGCCAGCAGCTCTGGACAGGGTGGAAACTATGGCTACACCTTC. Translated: CASSSGQGGNYGYTF.

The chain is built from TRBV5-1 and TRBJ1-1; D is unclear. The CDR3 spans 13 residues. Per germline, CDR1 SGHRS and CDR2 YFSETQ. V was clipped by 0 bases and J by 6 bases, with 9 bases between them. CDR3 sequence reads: CASSLEGVAEAFF. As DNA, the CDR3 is TGCGCCAGCAGCTTGGAGGGTGTAGCTGAAGCTTTCTTT.

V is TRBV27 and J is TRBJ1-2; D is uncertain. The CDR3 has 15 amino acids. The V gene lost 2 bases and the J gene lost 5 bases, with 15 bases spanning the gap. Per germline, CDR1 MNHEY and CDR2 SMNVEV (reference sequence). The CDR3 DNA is TGTGCCAGCAGTTTAAATGGTTTACCGCAGTATGGCTACACCTTC. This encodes CASSLNGLPQYGYTF.

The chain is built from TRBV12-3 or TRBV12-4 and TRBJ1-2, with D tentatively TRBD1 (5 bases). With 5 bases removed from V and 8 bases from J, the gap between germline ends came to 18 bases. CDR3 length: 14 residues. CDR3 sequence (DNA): TGTGCCAGCAGTATCAGGGACTGGGAGGGCGGCTACACCTTC. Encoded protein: CASSIRDWEGGYTF.

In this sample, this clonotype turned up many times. The CDR3 nucleotides read TGTGCCAGCAGTTCCTCTGCTGGAGGGACTAACTATGGCTACACCTTC. Protein: CASSSSAGGTNYGYTF. The chain is built from TRBV12-3 or TRBV12-4 and TRBJ1-2; D not resolved. Trimming pared 4 bases from V and 0 bases from J, leaving 15 bases between. The CDR3 is made up of 16 amino acids.

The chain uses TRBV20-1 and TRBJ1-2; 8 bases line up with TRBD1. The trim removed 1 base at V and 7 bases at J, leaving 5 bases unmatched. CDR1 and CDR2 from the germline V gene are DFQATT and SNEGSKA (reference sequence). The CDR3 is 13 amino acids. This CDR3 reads CSARGQGIFGYTF. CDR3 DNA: TGCAGTGCTAGAGGACAGGGGATCTTTGGCTACACCTTC.

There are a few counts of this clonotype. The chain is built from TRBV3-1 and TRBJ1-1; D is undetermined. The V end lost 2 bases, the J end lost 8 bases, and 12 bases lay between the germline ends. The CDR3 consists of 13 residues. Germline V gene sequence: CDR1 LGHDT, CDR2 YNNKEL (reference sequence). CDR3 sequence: CASSQSLAGEAFF. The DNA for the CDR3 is TGTGCCAGCAGCCAATCCTTGGCGGGGGAAGCTTTCTTT.

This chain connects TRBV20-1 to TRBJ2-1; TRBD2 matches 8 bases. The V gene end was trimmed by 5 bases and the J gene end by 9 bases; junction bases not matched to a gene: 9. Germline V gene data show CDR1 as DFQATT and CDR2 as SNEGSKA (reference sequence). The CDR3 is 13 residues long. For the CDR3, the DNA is TGCAGTGCTGGGGGGACTAGTCTCGGTGAGCAGTTCTTC. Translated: CSAGGTSLGEQFF.

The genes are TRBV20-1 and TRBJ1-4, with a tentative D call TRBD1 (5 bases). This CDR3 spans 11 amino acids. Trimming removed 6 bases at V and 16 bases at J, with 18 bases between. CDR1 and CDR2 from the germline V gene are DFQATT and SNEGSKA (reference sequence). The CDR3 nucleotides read TGCAGTGCGCCCGACAGCCCTCGGGAGTTTTTT. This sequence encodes CSAPDSPREFF.

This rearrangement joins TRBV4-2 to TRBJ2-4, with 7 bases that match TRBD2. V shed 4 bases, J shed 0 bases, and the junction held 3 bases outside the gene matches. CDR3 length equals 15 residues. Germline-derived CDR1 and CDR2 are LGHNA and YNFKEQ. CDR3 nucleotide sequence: TGTGCCAGCAGCCGGAGCGGGGTAGCCAAAAACATTCAGTACTTC. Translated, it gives CASSRSGVAKNIQYF.